This TCR beta chain was identified in a study of blood T cell repertoires in COVID-19. Study summary: The analysed material was cDNA or gDNA that came from T cells, B-cell-depleted T cells, or PBMCs.

Per the original data handling: Estimation of nucleated cell counts relied on the amplification of reference gene primers. Sequencing used immunoSEQ multiplex PCR; TCRdb keeps in-frame clones, though not all of them. V and J calls and clone size follow that table, whereas D and trimming were derived from the DNA. The data hold tens of thousands of clones, with around 84% observed a single time. Germline CDR1 and CDR2: SGHAT and FQDESV (reference sequence). V was pared by 1 base and J by 7 bases, with 6 bases of the junction left unmatched. The CDR3 covers 16 residues. The V call is TRBV11-1, the J call TRBJ2-2; 10 bases align to TRBD2. The receptor was derived from a woman of 80 years or more in a cohort sampled during active or convalescent COVID-19. The sample consisted of peripheral blood. The CDR3: CASSLGSGRALGELFF. DNA for the CDR3: TGTGCCAGCAGCTTAGGAAGCGGGAGGGCCCTCGGGGAGCTGTTTTTT.